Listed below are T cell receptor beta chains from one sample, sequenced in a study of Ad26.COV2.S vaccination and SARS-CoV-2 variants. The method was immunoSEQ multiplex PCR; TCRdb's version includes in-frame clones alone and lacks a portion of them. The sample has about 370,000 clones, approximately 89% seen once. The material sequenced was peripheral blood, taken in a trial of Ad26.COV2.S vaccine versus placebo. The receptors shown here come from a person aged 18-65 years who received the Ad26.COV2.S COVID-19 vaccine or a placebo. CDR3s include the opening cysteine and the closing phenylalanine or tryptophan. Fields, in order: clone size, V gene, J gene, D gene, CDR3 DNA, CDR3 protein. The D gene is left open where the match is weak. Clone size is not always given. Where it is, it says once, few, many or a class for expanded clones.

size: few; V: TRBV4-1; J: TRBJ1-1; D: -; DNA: TGCGCCAGCAGTCCCACGATGATGAACACTGAAGCTTTCTTT; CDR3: CASSPTMMNTEAFF
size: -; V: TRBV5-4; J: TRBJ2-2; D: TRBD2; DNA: TGTGCCAGCAGCCCGGGACTAGCGGGAGTCGGCACCGGGGAGCTGTTTTTT; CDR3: CASSPGLAGVGTGELFF
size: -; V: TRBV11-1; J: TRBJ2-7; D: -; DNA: TGTGCCAGCAGCTTGGTGAACGTGTACGAGCAGTACTTC; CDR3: CASSLVNVYEQYF
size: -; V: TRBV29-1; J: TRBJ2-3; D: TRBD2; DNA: TGCAGCGTGAGTGGGGGGGGAGAATCTTCGCAGTATTTT; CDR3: CSVSGGGESSQYF
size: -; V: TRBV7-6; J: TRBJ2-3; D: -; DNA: TGTGCCAGCAGCTTAGCGAACAGTGGATTCACAGATACGCAGTATTTT; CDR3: CASSLANSGFTDTQYF
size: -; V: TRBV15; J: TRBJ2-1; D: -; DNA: TGTGCCACCAGCAGTTTCTCAGTGGGGCTAGCGCGCTCCTACAATGAGCAGTTCTTC; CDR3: CATSSFSVGLARSYNEQFF
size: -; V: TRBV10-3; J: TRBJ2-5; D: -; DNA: TGTGCCACCCGTCGACTGCAGGGCCAAGAGACCCAGTACTTC; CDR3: CATRRLQGQETQYF
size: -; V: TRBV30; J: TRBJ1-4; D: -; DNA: TGTGCCTGGAGTGTAGGTCAGGGAGGAAAACTGTTTTTT; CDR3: CAWSVGQGGKLFF
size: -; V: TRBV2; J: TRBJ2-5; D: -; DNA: TGTGCCAGTGAAGCCAGGGTGAAAGAGACCCAGTACTTC; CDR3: CASEARVKETQYF
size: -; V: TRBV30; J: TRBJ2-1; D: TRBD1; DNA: TGTGCCTGGGGTTCTAGACAGGGGTGCCTCTTC; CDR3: CAWGSRQGCLF
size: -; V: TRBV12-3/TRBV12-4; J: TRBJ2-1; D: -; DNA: TGTGCCAGCAGACTCCGGGACATCAATGAGCAGTTCTTC; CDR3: CASRLRDINEQFF
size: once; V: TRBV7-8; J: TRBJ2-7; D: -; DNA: TGTGCCAGCAGCCTTCAATACGAGCAGTACTTC; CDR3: CASSLQYEQYF
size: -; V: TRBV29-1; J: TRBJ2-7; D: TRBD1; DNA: TGCAGCGTTGAAGGTACCGCCGGGACAGGGGGCAACGAGCAGTACTTC; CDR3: CSVEGTAGTGGNEQYF
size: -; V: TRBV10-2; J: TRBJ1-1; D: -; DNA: TGCGCCAGCAGTGCGCAGAGGACTGAAGCTTTCTTT; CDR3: CASSAQRTEAFF
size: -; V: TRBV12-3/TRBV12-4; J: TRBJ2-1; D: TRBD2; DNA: TGTGCCACCGGGACTAGCGGGTACAATGAGCAGTTCTTC; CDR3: CATGTSGYNEQFF
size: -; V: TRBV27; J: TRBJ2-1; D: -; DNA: TGTGCCAGCAGTTTAGAGGTCCGAGTTTCCCACAATGAGCAGTTCTTC; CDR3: CASSLEVRVSHNEQFF
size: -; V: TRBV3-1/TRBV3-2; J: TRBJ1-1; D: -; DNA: TGTGCCAGCAGCCCCAGTCCCAACACTGAAGCTTTCTTT; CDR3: CASSPSPNTEAFF
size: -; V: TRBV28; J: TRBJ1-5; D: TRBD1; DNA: TGTGCCAGCAGCCCCGGGACAGGGAAACAGCCCCAGCATTTT; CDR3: CASSPGTGKQPQHF
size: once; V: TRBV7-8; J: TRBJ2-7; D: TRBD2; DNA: TGTGCCAGCAGCTTAGGGACGGGAGGGCCTTACGAGCAGTACTTC; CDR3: CASSLGTGGPYEQYF
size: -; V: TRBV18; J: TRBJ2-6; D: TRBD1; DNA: TGTGCCAGCTCACCACTAAGACCGGGACAGGGAACTGGCGGGGCCAACGTCCTGACTTTC; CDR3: CASSPLRPGQGTGGANVLTF
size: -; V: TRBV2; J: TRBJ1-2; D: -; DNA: TGTGCCAGCACGGGAGAGGGATTGTTATATGGCTACACCTTC; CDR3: CASTGEGLLYGYTF
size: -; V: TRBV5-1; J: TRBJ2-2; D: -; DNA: TGCGCCAGCAGCTTGCCCAAACAGGGCACCGGGGAGCTGTTTTTT; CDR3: CASSLPKQGTGELFF
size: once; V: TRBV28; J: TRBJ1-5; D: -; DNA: TGTGCCAGCCTCCAGACGGGGCAGCCCCAGCATTTT; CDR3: CASLQTGQPQHF
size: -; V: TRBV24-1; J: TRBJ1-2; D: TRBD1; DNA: TGTGCCACCAGTGACCCAGGGGGGACGGGTGGCTACACCTTC; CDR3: CATSDPGGTGGYTF
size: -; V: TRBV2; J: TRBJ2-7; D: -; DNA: TGTGCCAGCAGCATTAGGGGCGCCTCCTACGAGCAGTACTTC; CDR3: CASSIRGASYEQYF
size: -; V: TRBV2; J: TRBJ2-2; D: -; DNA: TGTGCCAGCAGTGAAATGGCGGGCGTAGGCACCGGGGAGCTGTTTTTT; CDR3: CASSEMAGVGTGELFF
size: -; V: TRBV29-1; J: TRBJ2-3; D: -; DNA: TGCAGCGTTGTTTGGCCGGGGGCAGATACGCAGTATTTT; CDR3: CSVVWPGADTQYF
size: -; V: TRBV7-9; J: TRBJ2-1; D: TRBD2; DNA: TGTGCCAGCAGCCGCTGGACTAGAGTAAGCTCCTACAATGAGCAGTTCTTC; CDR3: CASSRWTRVSSYNEQFF
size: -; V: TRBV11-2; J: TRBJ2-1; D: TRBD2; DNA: TGTGCCAGCAGCTTAAGGGGGACTAGCGGGAGGAGCTCCTACAATGAGCAGTTCTTC; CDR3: CASSLRGTSGRSSYNEQFF
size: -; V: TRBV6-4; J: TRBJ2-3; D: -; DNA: TGTGCCAGCGCCCCGAGGCCTAGCACAGATACGCAGTATTTT; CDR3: CASAPRPSTDTQYF
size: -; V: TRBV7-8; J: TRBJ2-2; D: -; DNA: TGTGCCAGCAGCCCCCCCAGGGGGGAGCTGTTTTTT; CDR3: CASSPPRGELFF
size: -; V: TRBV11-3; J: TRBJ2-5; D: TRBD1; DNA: TGTGCCAGCAGCCAGGGACAGGGATCGACCCAGTACTTC; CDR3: CASSQGQGSTQYF
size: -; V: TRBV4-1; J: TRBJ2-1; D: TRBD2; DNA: TGCGCCAGCAGCCGAGGACTAGCGGGATCCGCTGAGCAGTTCTTC; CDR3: CASSRGLAGSAEQFF
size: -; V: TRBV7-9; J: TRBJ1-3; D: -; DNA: TGTGCCAGCGCTCCGCCCCTAGGAAACACCATATATTTT; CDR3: CASAPPLGNTIYF
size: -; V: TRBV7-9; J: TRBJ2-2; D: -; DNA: TGTGCCAGCAGCCCCCCAGGTGGGGAGATGAACACCGGGGAGCTGTTTTTT; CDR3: CASSPPGGEMNTGELFF
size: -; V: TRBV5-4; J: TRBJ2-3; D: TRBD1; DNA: TGTGCCAGCAGCGGGACAGACACAGATACGCAGTATTTT; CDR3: CASSGTDTDTQYF
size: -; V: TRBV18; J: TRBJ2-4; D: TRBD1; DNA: TGTGCCAGCTCACAAGAAAGGGGGCGAGGGGCCAAAAACATTCAGTACTTC; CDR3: CASSQERGRGAKNIQYF
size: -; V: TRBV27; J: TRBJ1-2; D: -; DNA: TGTGCCAGCAGTATAACAGGGATTAACTATGGCTACACCTTC; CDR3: CASSITGINYGYTF
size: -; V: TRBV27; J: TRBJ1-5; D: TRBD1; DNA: TGTGCCAGCAGTCCATTTACAGGGGACGAGCCCCAGCATTTT; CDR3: CASSPFTGDEPQHF
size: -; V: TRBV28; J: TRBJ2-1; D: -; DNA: TGTGCCAGCAGGGTCTGGGAGCACGAGTTCTTC; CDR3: CASRVWEHEFF
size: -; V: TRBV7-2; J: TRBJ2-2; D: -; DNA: TGTGCCAGCAGCTTCCCCACGGGCCGGGACTTCACGAACACCGGGGAGCTGTTTTTT; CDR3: CASSFPTGRDFTNTGELFF
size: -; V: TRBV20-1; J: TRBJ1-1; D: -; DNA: TGCAGTGCGGACAGTGAAGCTTTCTTT; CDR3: CSADSEAFF
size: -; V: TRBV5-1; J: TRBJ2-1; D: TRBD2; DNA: TGCGCCAGCAGCACGGGACTAGCGGAATACAATGAGCAGTTCTTC; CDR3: CASSTGLAEYNEQFF
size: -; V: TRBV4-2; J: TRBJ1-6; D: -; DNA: TGTGCCAGCAGCCAAGATTTTTCAGGCTCTCTTTCACCCCTCCACTTT; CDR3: CASSQDFSGSLSPLHF
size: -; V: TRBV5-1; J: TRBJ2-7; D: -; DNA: TGCGCCAGCAGCTCAGAGGGCCACGAGCAGTACTTC; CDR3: CASSSEGHEQYF
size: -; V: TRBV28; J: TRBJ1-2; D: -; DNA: TGTGCCAGCAACCGGGACTCCGTAGGCGGCTACACCTTC; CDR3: CASNRDSVGGYTF